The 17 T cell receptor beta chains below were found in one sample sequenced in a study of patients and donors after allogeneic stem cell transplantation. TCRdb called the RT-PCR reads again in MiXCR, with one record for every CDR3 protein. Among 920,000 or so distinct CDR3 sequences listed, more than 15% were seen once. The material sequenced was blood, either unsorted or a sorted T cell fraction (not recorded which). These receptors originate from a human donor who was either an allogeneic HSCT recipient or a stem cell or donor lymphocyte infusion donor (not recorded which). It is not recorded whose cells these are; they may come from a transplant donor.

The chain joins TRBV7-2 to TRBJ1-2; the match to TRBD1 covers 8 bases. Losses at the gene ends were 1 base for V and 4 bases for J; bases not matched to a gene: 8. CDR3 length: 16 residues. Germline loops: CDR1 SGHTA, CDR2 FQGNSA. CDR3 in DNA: TGTGCCAGCAGCTTAGAATCCTCAGGGGGCGGCTATGGCTACACCTTC. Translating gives CASSLESSGGGYGYTF.

Here the CDR3 reads CAISELGPSYEQYF. For the CDR3, the DNA is TGTGCCATCAGTGAGTTGGGGCCGTCCTACGAGCAGTACTTC. The rearrangement links TRBV10-3 to TRBJ2-7; D perhaps matches TRBD1 (5 bases). V lost 1 base and J lost 1, with 8 bases in between. Looked up from germline, CDR1 is ENHRY and CDR2 is SYGVKD. The CDR3 extends over 14 amino acids.

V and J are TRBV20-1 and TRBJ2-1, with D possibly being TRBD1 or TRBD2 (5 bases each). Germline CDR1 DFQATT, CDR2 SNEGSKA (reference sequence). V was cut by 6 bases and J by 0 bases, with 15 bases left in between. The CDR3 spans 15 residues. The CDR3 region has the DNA TGCAGTGCCCCAAAGGTGGGGGTCTCCTACAATGAGCAGTTCTTC. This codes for CSAPKVGVSYNEQFF.

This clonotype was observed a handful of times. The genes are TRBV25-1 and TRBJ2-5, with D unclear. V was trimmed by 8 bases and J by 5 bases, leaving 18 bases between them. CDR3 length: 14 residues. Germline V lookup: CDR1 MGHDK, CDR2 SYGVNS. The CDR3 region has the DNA TGTGCCAGCGCGAATATGGGCGCCGGGGAGACCCAGTACTTC. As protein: CASANMGAGETQYF.

The CDR3 nucleotides read TGCAGTGCTAGAGATGCGAGACAGCCTCAAGAGACCCAGTACTTC. This sequence encodes CSARDARQPQETQYF. The rearrangement joins TRBV20-1 to TRBJ2-5, with D possibly TRBD1 on 5 matching bases. CDR3 length: 15 residues. CDR1 is DFQATT, CDR2 SNEGSKA, per germline (reference sequence). V was trimmed by 0 bases and J by 2 bases, leaving 13 bases between them.

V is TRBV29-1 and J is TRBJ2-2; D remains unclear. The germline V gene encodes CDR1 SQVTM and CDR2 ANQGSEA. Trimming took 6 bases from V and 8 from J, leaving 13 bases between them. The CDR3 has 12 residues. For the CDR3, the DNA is TGCAGCGTCGCTGACAAGGGAGGGGAGCTGTTTTTT. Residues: CSVADKGGELFF.

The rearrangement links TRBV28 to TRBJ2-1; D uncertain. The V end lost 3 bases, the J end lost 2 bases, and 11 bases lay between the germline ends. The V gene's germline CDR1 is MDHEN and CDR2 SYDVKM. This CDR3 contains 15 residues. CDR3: CASSLTSRPYNEQFF. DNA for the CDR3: TGTGCCAGCAGTTTGACATCCCGCCCCTACAATGAGCAGTTCTTC. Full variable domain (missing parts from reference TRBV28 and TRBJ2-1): DVKVTQSSRYLVKRTGEKVFLECVQDMDHENMFWYRQDPGLGLRLIYFSYDVKMKEKGDIPEGYSVSREKKERFSLILESASTNQTSMYLCASSLTSRPYNEQFFGPGTRLTVL.

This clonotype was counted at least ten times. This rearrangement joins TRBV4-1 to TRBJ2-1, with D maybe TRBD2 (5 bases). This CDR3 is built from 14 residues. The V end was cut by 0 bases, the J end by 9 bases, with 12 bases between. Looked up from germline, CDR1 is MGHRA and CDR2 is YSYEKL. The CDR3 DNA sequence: TGCGCCAGCAGCCAAGAAAGGCTTCTAGCTGAGCAGTTCTTC. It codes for CASSQERLLAEQFF.

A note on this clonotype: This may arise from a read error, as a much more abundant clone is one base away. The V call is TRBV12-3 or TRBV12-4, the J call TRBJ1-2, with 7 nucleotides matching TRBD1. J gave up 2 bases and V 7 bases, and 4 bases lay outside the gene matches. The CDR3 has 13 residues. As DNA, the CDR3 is TGTGCCAGCACCCCGGGACAGAACTATGGCTACACCTTC. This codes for CASTPGQNYGYTF.

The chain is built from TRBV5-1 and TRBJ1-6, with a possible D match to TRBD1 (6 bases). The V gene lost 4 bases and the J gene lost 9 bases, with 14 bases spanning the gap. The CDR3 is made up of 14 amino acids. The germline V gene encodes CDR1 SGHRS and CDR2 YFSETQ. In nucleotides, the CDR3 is TGCGCCAGCAGCGTGAACAGGGTTGGTTCACCCCTCCACTTT. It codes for CASSVNRVGSPLHF.

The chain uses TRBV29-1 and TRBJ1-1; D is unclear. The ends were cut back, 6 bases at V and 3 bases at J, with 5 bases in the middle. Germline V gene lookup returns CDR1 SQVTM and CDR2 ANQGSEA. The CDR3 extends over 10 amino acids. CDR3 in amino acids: CSVLDTEAFF. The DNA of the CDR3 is TGCAGCGTGCTAGACACTGAAGCTTTCTTT.

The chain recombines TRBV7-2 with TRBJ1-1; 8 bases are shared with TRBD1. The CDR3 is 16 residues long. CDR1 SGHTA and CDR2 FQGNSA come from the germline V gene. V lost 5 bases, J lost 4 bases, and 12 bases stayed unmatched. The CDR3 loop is CASSLGWTGRVTEAFF. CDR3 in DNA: TGTGCCAGCAGCCTCGGGTGGACAGGGAGGGTCACTGAAGCTTTCTTT.

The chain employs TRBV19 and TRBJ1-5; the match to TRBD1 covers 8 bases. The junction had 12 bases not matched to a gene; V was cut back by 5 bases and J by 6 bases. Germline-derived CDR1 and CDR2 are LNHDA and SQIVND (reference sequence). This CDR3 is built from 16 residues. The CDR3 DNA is TGTGCCAGTAGTCCTGACAGGGGTTGGGTTGGTCAGCCCCAGCATTTT. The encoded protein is CASSPDRGWVGQPQHF. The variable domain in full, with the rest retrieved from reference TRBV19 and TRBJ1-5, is DGGITQSPKYLFRKEGQNVTLSCEQNLNHDAMYWYRQDPGQGLRLIYYSQIVNDFQKGDIAEGYSVSREKKESFPLTVTSAQKNPTAFYLCASSPDRGWVGQPQHFGDGTRLSIL.

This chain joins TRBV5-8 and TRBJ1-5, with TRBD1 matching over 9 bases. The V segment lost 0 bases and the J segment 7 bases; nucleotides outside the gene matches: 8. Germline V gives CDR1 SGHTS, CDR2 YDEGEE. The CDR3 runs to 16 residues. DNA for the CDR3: TGTGCCAGCAGCTTGGCCGTCGGGACAGGGACCCAGCCCCAGCATTTT. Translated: CASSLAVGTGTQPQHF.

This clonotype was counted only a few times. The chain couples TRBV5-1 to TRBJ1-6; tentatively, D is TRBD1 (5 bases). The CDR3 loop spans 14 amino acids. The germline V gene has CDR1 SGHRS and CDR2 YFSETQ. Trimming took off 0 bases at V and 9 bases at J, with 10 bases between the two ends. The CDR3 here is CASSLGVDISPLHF. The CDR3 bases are TGCGCCAGCAGCTTGGGGGTGGACATTTCACCCCTCCACTTT.

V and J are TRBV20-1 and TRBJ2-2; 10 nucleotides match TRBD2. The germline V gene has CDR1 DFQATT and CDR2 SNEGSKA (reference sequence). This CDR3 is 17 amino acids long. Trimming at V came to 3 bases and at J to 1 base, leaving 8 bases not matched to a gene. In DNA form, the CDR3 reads TGCAGTGCTAGTGCTAGCGGGGGACTAAGGAACACCGGGGAGCTGTTTTTT. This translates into CSASASGGLRNTGELFF.

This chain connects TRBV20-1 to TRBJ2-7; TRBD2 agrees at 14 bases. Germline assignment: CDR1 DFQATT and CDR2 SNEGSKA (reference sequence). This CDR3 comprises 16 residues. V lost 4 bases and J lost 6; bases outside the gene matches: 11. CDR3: CSAIRTSGRRSGEQYF. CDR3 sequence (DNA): TGCAGTGCTATTAGGACTAGCGGGAGGCGATCGGGCGAGCAGTACTTC.